One T cell receptor (beta chain) is described in this entry. Other DNA sequences in the same sample also yield this CDR3. Germline lookup yields CDR1 SGHTA and CDR2 FQGNSA. V was clipped by 2 bases and J by 1 base, with 3 bases between them. This CDR3 has 13 amino acids. TCRdb keeps only in-frame clones here, not all; method: immunoSEQ multiplex PCR. This sample carries 350,000 to 500,000 clones, 89% of them seen once, and the ten largest clones take 2.5% to 3%. This sample was included in a study of Ad26.COV2.S vaccination and SARS-CoV-2 variants. Study details: A COV1001 Ad26.COV2.S trial-arm participant provided the sample.

The treatment: around 19 received Ad26.COV2.S at low or high dose, single or two shots; roughly five received placebo; per-sample allocation not given. Vaccine and placebo recipients were sampled on day 63 after the first injection. An Ad26 vector that expressed Wuhan-strain SARS-CoV-2 spike constituted the vaccine. This chain joins TRBV7-2 and TRBJ1-5; D remains unclear. The sequence came from a person between 18 and 59 years old who received the Ad26.COV2.S COVID-19 vaccine or a placebo. Sequencing used peripheral blood, obtained in a trial of Ad26.COV2.S vaccine versus placebo. As DNA, the CDR3 is TGTGCCAGCAGCTTACGAAGCAATCAGCCCCAGCATTTT. This sequence encodes CASSLRSNQPQHF.